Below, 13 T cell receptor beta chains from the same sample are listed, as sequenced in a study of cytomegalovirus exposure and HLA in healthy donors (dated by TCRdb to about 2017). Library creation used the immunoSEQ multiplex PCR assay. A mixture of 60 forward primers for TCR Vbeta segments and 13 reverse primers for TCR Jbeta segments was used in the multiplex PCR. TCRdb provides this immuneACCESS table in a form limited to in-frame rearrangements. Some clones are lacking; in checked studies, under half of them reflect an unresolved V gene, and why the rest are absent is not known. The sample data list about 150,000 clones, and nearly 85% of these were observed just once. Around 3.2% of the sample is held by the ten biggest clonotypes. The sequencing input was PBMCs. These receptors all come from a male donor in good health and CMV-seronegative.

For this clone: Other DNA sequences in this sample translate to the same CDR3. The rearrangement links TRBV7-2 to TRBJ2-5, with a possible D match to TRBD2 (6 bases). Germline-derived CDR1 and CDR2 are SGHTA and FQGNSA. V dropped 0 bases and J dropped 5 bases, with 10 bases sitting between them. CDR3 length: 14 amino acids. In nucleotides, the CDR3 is TGTGCCAGCAGCTTAGCGGGAGGAGGGGAGACCCAGTACTTC. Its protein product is CASSLAGGGETQYF.

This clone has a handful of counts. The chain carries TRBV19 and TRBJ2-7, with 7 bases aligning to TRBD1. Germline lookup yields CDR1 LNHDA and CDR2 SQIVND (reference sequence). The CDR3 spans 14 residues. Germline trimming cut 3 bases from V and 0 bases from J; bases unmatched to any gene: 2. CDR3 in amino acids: CASSIDRVSYEQYF. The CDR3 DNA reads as TGTGCCAGTAGTATTGACAGGGTCTCCTACGAGCAGTACTTC. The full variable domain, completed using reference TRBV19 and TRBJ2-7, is DGGITQSPKYLFRKEGQNVTLSCEQNLNHDAMYWYRQDPGQGLRLIYYSQIVNDFQKGDIAEGYSVSREKKESFPLTVTSAQKNPTAFYLCASSIDRVSYEQYFGPGTRLTVT.

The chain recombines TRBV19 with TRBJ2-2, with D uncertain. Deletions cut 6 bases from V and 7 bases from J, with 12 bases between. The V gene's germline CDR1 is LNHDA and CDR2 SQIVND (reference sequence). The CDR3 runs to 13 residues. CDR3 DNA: TGTGCCAGTAGCCCGGGTCGATTCGGGGAGCTGTTTTTT. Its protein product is CASSPGRFGELFF.

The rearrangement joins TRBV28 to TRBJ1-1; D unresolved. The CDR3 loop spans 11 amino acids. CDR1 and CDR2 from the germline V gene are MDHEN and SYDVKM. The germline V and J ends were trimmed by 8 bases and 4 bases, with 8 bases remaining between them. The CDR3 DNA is TGTGCCAGCCGCGGATTCACTGAAGCTTTCTTT. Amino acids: CASRGFTEAFF.

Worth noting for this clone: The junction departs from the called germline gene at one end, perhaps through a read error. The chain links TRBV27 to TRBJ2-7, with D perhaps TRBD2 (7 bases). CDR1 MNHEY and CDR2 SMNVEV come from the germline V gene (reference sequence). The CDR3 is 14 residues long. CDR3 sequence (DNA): TGTGCCAGCAGCTGGCGGGGGCGGATAGGCGAGAAGTACTTC. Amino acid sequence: CASSWRGRIGEKYF.

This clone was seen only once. The CDR3 spells CASSKRRDGKKMNTEAFF. CDR3 in DNA: TGTGCCAGTAGTAAGCGGAGGGACGGAAAAAAAATGAACACTGAAGCTTTCTTT. The genes are TRBV19 and TRBJ1-1, with D possibly TRBD1 on 5 matching bases. Germline CDR1 is LNHDA and CDR2 is SQIVND (reference sequence). This CDR3 contains 18 residues. Trimming removed 4 bases from V and 0 bases from J, with 21 bases in between.

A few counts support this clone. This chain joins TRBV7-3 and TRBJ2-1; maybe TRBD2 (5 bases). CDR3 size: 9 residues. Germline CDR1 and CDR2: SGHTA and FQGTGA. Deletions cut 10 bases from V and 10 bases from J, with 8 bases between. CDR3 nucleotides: TGTGCCAACTTAGCGGAGCAGTTCTTC. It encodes CANLAEQFF.

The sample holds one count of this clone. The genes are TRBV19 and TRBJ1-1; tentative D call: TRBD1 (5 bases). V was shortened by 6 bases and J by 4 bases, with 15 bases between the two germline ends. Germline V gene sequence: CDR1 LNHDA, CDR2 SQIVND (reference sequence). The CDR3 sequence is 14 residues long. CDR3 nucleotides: TGTGCCAGTAGGGAGGTGGGGGGAGGCACTGAAGCTTTCTTT. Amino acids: CASREVGGGTEAFF.

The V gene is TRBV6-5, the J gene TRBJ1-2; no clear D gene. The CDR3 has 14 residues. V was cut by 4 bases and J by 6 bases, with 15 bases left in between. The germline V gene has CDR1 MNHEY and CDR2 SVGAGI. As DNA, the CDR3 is TGTGCCAGCAGTTTAGGTTACAGAACCAATGGCTACACCTTC. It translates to CASSLGYRTNGYTF.

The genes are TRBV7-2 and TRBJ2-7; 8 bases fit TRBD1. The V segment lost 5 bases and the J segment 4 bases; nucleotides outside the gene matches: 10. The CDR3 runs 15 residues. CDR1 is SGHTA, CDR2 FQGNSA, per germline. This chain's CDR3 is CASSPSGGAVYEQYF. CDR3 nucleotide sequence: TGTGCCAGCAGCCCCTCAGGGGGCGCGGTGTACGAGCAGTACTTC.

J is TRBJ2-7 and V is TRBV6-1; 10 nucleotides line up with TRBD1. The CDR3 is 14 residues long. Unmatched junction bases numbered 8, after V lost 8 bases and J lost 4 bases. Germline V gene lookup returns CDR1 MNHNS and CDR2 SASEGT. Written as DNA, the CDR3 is TGTGCCAGCGGACCGGGACAGGGGACTTACGAGCAGTACTTC. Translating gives CASGPGQGTYEQYF.

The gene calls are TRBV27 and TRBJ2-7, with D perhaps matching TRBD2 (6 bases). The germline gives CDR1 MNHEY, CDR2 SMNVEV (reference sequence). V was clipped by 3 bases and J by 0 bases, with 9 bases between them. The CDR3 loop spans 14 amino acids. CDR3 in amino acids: CASSFGGDSYEQYF. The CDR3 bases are TGTGCCAGCAGTTTTGGAGGGGACTCCTACGAGCAGTACTTC.

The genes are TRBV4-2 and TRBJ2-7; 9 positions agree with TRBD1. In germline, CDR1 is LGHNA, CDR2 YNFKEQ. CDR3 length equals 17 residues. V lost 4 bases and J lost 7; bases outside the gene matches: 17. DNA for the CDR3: TGTGCCAGCAGCCCCAGATTTTCGGGACAGGGTGCGGGAGAGCAGTACTTC. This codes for CASSPRFSGQGAGEQYF.